Sequencing of this TCR beta chain was carried out in a study of blood T cell repertoires in COVID-19. Whole-study context: Sites across the United States, Italy and Spain contributed samples from acute and convalescent COVID-19. Sources were T cells, B-cell-depleted T cells, or PBMCs; the material itself was cDNA or gDNA.

Repertoires were generated with immunoSEQ multiplex PCR, while TCRdb's copy carries only in-frame clones and drops some. This sample has roughly 250,000 clones, with about 87% found just once. Self-reported history from a screening survey and questionnaire set each donor's cohort. The CDR3 sequence is 19 residues long. Germline CDR1 is GTSNPN and CDR2 is SVGIG (reference sequence). Trimming cost V 5 bases and J 3 bases; bases outside gene matches: 20. The chain combines TRBV30 with TRBJ2-1, with 9 positions matching TRBD1. This TCR was recovered from a woman between 35 and 50 years old with acute COVID-19. The specimen sequenced was PBMCs or T cells enriched from blood (not recorded which). The CDR3 DNA is TGTGCCTGGGGTCGACAGGGGGGATTTGGTGGGTCATTCTACAATGAGCAGTTCTTC. It yields the protein CAWGRQGGFGGSFYNEQFF. Full variable domain (missing parts from reference TRBV30 and TRBJ2-1): SQTIHQWPATLVQPVGSPLSLECTVEGTSNPNLYWYRQAAGRGLQLLFYSVGIGQISSEVPQNLSASRPQDRQFILSSKKLLLSDSGFYLCAWGRQGGFGGSFYNEQFFGPGTRLTVL.